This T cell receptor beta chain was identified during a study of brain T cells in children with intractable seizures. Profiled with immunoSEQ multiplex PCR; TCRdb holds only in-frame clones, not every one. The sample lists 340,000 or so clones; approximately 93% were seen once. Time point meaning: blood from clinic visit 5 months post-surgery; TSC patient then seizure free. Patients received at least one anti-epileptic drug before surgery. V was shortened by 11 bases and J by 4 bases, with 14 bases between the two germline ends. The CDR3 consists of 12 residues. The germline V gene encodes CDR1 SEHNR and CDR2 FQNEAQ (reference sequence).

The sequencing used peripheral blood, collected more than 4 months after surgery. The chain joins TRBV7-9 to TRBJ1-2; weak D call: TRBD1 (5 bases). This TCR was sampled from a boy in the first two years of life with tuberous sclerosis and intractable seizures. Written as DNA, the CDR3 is TGTGCCTGCACCGGGACGGCCTATGGCTACACCTTC. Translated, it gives CACTGTAYGYTF. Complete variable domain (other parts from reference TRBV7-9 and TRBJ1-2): DTGVSQNPRHKITKRGQNVTFRCDPISEHNRLYWYRQTLGQGPEFLTYFQNEAQLEKSRLLSDRFSAERPKGSFSTLEIQRTEQGDSAMYLCACTGTAYGYTFGSGTRLTVV.